This T cell receptor beta chain was sequenced during a study of blood T cell repertoires in COVID-19. This study enrolled people aged about 18 to 90 from roughly 24 US geographic areas. Participants' own reports of clinical history determined their cohort assignment. A COVID-19 case had been met by exposed participants during the 2 weeks before study entry. In the authors' methods: How many nucleated cells were present was estimated from reference gene primer amplification. Sequencing used immunoSEQ multiplex PCR; TCRdb keeps in-frame clones, though not all of them. The DNA gave D and trimming, while V, J and clone size come from that table. The table shows 430,000 or so clones, with approximately 91% occurring only once. The material sequenced was PBMCs or T cells enriched from blood (not recorded which). The sequence derives from a woman under 30 who had been exposed to COVID-19.

CDR3 sequence reads: CASSQAGHQPQHF. The DNA for the CDR3 is TGTGCCAGCAGCCAAGCAGGGCATCAGCCCCAGCATTTT. V usage is TRBV3-1 (or the pseudogene TRBV3-2) and J usage is TRBJ1-5, with D maybe TRBD1 (5 bases). CDR1 is LGHDT, CDR2 YNNKEL, per germline (reference sequence). The CDR3 loop spans 13 amino acids. V dropped 1 base and J dropped 5 bases, with 6 bases sitting between them.